This entry features one T cell receptor (beta chain) sequence. This CDR3 region has 14 residues. With 5 bases clipped from V and 3 bases from J, the junction kept 4 bases outside the gene matches. Germline V gene data show CDR1 as SEHNR and CDR2 as FQNEAQ (reference sequence). These data belong to a study of blood T cell repertoires in COVID-19. Looking at the study overall: The origin of the acute and convalescent COVID-19 samples was the United States, Italy and Spain. From T cells, B-cell-depleted T cells, or PBMCs came the material, which was cDNA or gDNA.

Data came from immunoSEQ multiplex PCR; TCRdb stores just in-frame clones and leaves some out. The data show fewer than 150,000 clones, about 84% seen once. The chain carries TRBV7-9 and TRBJ1-1; the match to TRBD1 covers 9 bases. Sequencing was done on a sample of peripheral blood. The clonotype comes from a woman older than 75 in a cohort sampled during active or convalescent COVID-19. DNA of the CDR3: TGTGCCAGCAGCGTACAGGGGGCCCACACTGAAGCTTTCTTT. It translates to CASSVQGAHTEAFF.